The 10 T cell receptor beta chains in this list originate from one sample, sequenced in a study of a mutant IDH1 vaccine in newly diagnosed glioma. Sequencing used immunoSEQ multiplex PCR; TCRdb keeps in-frame clones, though not all of them. The table lists around 100,000 clones, over 85% of them singletons. Their antigens remain unidentified. The time point: week 47, end of study. Topical imiquimod was applied with each vaccine dose, which held 300 ug of mutant IDH1 20-mer peptide. The sample in question was PBMCs, obtained from a glioma patient whose treatment included an IDH1 peptide vaccine. Receptors were obtained from a woman aged 50 to 65 with glioma.

The J gene is TRBJ1-5, the V gene TRBV4-1, with TRBD1 as a possible D gene (6 bases). The V gene lost 4 bases and the J gene lost 1 base, with 20 bases spanning the gap. Germline CDR1 reads MGHRA; CDR2 reads YSYEKL. This CDR3 has 18 residues. Here the CDR3 DNA reads TGCGCCAGCAGCCCCATAGGGGGGGGTCAGTCAAGCAATCAGCCCCAGCATTTT. Residues: CASSPIGGGQSSNQPQHF.

V and J are TRBV9 and TRBJ2-1, with 10 bases matching TRBD1. The CDR3 covers 15 residues. V shed 6 bases and J 2 bases; nucleotides not matched to a gene: 5. From germline, CDR1 is SGDLS and CDR2 YYNGEE. The CDR3 loop reads CASTPGQGAYNEQFF. CDR3 in DNA: TGTGCCAGCACCCCCGGACAGGGGGCCTACAATGAGCAGTTCTTC.

The V and J genes are TRBV5-1 and TRBJ2-2; D gene unclear. Between the trimmed V and J ends, which lost 5 bases and 6 bases, there was a span of 11 bases. The CDR3 length is 13 residues. CDR1 and CDR2 from the germline V gene are SGHRS and YFSETQ. This CDR3 reads CASSLALAGELFF. CDR3 DNA: TGCGCCAGCAGTTTAGCACTGGCCGGGGAGCTGTTTTTT.

The V gene is TRBV19, the J gene TRBJ1-5; D unclear. Trimming removed 1 base at V and 0 bases at J, with 16 bases between. The CDR3 sequence is 18 residues long. Germline CDR1 LNHDA, CDR2 SQIVND (reference sequence). In DNA, the CDR3 is TGTGCCAGTAGTATAGCCCCGAGGGTGCTGACTAGCAATCAGCCCCAGCATTTT. This sequence encodes CASSIAPRVLTSNQPQHF.

This clone appeared once. This chain connects TRBV9 to TRBJ2-5, with a weak D call TRBD1 (5 bases). CDR1 and CDR2 (germline): SGDLS, YYNGEE. The CDR3 is 15 residues long. The V end was cut by 0 bases, the J end by 1 base, with 10 bases between. For the CDR3, the DNA is TGTGCCAGCAGCGTAGATGGGGCATTCCAAGAGACCCAGTACTTC. This sequence encodes CASSVDGAFQETQYF. Looking up the rest from reference TRBV9 and TRBJ2-5 gives the full variable domain: DSGVTQTPKHLITATGQRVTLRCSPRSGDLSVYWYQQSLDQGLQFLIQYYNGEERAKGNILERFSAQQFPDLHSELNLSSLELGDSALYFCASSVDGAFQETQYFGPGTRLLVL.

The chain employs TRBV2 and TRBJ1-2; D gene unclear. Per the germline V gene, CDR1 is SNHLY and CDR2 is FYNNEI. V lost 3 bases and J lost 0, with 8 bases in between. The CDR3 consists of 14 residues. CDR3 DNA: TGTGCCAGCAGTGATGTCAGCCCTAACTATGGCTACACCTTC. Its translation is CASSDVSPNYGYTF.

CDR3 nucleotide sequence: TGCGCCAGCAGCTTACAGGCGGAGTCCTATGGCTACACCTTC. Encoded protein: CASSLQAESYGYTF. The chain couples TRBV5-1 to TRBJ1-2; tentatively, D is TRBD1 (5 bases). Germline loops: CDR1 SGHRS, CDR2 YFSETQ. This CDR3 has 14 amino acids. V gave up 2 bases and J gave up 4 bases, with 12 bases separating them.

CDR3 bases: TGTGCCAGCAGTTCGGACTACTCCTACGAGCAGTACTTC. This encodes CASSSDYSYEQYF. The chain combines TRBV6-5 with TRBJ2-7; D possibly corresponds to TRBD2 (6 bases). The V end lost 4 bases, the J end lost 0 bases, and 7 bases lay between the germline ends. Germline loops: CDR1 MNHEY, CDR2 SVGAGI. CDR3 length equals 13 residues.

The V gene is TRBV5-6, the J gene TRBJ1-1; no clear D. There are 13 residues in the CDR3. V was trimmed by 2 bases and J by 13 bases, leaving 18 bases between them. Germline V gives CDR1 SGHDT, CDR2 YYEEEE. The CDR3 sequence is CASSFVVNTPIFF. CDR3 DNA: TGTGCCAGCAGCTTTGTCGTGAACACCCCGATTTTCTTT.

V and J are TRBV30 and TRBJ1-6, with a weak D call TRBD1 (6 bases). V lost 0 bases, J lost 5 bases, and 11 bases lay in between. The V gene's germline CDR1 is GTSNPN and CDR2 SVGIG (reference sequence). This CDR3 contains 15 residues. The DNA for the CDR3 is TGTGCCTGGAGTGTACGGGCAGGGGATAATTCACCCCTCCACTTT. This translates into CAWSVRAGDNSPLHF.